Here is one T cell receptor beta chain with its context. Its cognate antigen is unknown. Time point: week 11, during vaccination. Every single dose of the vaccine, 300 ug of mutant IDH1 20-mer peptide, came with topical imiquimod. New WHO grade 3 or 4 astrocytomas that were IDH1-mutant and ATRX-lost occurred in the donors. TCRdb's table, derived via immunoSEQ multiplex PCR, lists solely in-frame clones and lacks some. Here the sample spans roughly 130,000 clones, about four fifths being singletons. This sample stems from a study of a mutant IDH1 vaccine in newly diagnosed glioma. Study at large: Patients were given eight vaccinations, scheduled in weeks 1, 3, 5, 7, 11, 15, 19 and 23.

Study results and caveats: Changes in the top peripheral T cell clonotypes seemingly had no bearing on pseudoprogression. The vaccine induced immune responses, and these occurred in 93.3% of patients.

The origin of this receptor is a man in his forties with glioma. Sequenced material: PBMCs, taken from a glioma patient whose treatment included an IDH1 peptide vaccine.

CDR3 nucleotide sequence: TGTGCCAGCAGTTACTCCTTTGAGGGCTTCCATGAAAAACTGTTTTTT. Protein product: CASSYSFEGFHEKLFF. V usage is TRBV6-5 and J usage is TRBJ1-4; D gene unclear. V dropped 0 bases and J dropped 6 bases, with 14 bases sitting between them. The CDR3 runs to 16 residues. Germline lookup yields CDR1 MNHEY and CDR2 SVGAGI.